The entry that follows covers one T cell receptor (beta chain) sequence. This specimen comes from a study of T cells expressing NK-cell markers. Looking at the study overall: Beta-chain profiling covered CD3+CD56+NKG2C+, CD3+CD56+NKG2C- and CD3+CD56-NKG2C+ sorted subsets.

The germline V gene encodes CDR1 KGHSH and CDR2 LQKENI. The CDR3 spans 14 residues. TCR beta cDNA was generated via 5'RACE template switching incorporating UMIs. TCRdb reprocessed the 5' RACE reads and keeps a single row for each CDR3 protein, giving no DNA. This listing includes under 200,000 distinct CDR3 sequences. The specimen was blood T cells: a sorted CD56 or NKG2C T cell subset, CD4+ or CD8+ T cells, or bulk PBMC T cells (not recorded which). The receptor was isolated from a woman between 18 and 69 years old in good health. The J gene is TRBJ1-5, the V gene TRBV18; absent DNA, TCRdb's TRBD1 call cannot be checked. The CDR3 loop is CASSPGTGGQPQHF.